This T cell receptor (beta chain) is drawn from a study of blood T cell repertoires in COVID-19. Background on the study: Sites across the United States, Italy and Spain contributed samples from acute and convalescent COVID-19. T cells, B-cell-depleted T cells, or PBMCs supplied cDNA or gDNA.

Authors' methods: It was from reference gene primer amplification that nucleated cell counts were estimated. TCRdb's copy holds only in-frame clones and misses some; the assay was immunoSEQ multiplex PCR. For V, J and clone size, that table is used; D and trimming come from the DNA. The data contain about 270,000 clones, roughly four fifths of them singletons. The CDR3 consists of 16 residues. In germline, CDR1 is MDHEN, CDR2 SYDVKM. The J segment lost 3 bases and the V segment lost 6 bases, leaving 10 bases of the junction unmatched. The sequenced sample consisted of peripheral blood. This sequence originates from a woman aged 45-65 years who had recovered from COVID-19. The chain recombines TRBV28 with TRBJ2-7; 11 positions agree with TRBD1. Written as DNA, the CDR3 is TGTGCCAGCAGCCCCGGGGGGGGACAGGGGGACTACGAGCAGTACTTC. Translating gives CASSPGGGQGDYEQYF.